Listed below are T cell receptor beta chains from one sample, sequenced in a study of T cells in Graves' hyperthyroidism and ophthalmopathy. Each CDR3 protein is one row after TCRdb ran MiXCR on the multiplex PCR reads. The table records 300,000 to 450,000 distinct CDR3 sequences, 15% to 19% of them present only once. The specimen was blood. Receptors were obtained from a woman under 30 with Graves' hyperthyroidism that later progressed to Graves' ophthalmopathy. Each CDR3 is given with its conserved first and last residue. The D gene is left open where the match is weak. A clone size is listed for some rows: how often the clone was seen (once, few, many), or a class if it is expanded.

j_call,d_call,clone_size,v_call,cdr3_nt,cdr3_aa
TRBJ2-1,TRBD2,many,TRBV7-2,TGTGCCAGCAGTCCCTGGGCTAGCGGGAGTAGCAATGAGCAGTTCTTC,CASSPWASGSSNEQFF
TRBJ2-2,.,.,TRBV4-1,TGCGCCAGCAGCCAAGTACTGGGACTTAGTAATACCGGGGAGCTGTTTTTT,CASSQVLGLSNTGELFF
TRBJ2-7,.,many,TRBV28,TGTGCCAGCAGTTTATACCGACACGCTGGGGGCTCCTACGAGCAGTACTTC,CASSLYRHAGGSYEQYF
TRBJ2-7,.,.,TRBV20-1,TGCAGTGCTAGAGATGTCCGAGGCTACGAGCAGTACTTC,CSARDVRGYEQYF
TRBJ1-1,.,many,TRBV20-1,TGCAGTGCTAGAGAGGATTGGGACGGCACTGAAGCTTTCTTT,CSAREDWDGTEAFF
TRBJ1-1,.,once,TRBV20-1,TGCAGTGCCGGCATGAACACTGAAGCTTTCTTT,CSAGMNTEAFF
TRBJ2-1,.,few,TRBV12-5,TGTGCTAGTGGTTCCCGGGCCGGGACGAGGCAGTTCTTC,CASGSRAGTRQFF
TRBJ1-5,TRBD1,many,TRBV27,TGTGCCAGCAGTTTGTTCGGACAGGGGGTCAATCAGCCCCAGCATTTT,CASSLFGQGVNQPQHF
TRBJ1-3,TRBD1,few,TRBV20-1,TGCAGTGCTAGCGATTTACAGGGGGTGGACACCATATATTTT,CSASDLQGVDTIYF
TRBJ2-3,TRBD2,many,TRBV20-1,TGCAGTGCTTTGACTAGCGGGGGTTACACAGATACGCAGTATTTT,CSALTSGGYTDTQYF
TRBJ2-5,.,many,TRBV18,TGTGCCAGCTCACCTAAGGCAGATCAAGAGACCCAGTACTTC,CASSPKADQETQYF
TRBJ2-3,.,many,TRBV7-9,TGTGCCAGCAGCTTAGCTACGCCGGTTGAGGATACGCAGTATTTT,CASSLATPVEDTQYF
TRBJ2-5,TRBD1,many,TRBV11-2,TGTGCCAGCAGCACCGGGACAGCTCCACCGCGCCACTTC,CASSTGTAPPRHF
TRBJ2-1,.,many,TRBV20-1,TGCAGTGCTAGCTCAATGGATGAGCAGTTCTTC,CSASSMDEQFF
TRBJ2-6,.,few,TRBV2,TGTGCCAGCAGTGTTGGGGGGCCTGGGGCCAACGTCCTGACTTTC,CASSVGGPGANVLTF
TRBJ2-5,TRBD2,many,TRBV20-1,TGCAGTACCGGACTAGTTTGGGAGACCCAGTACTTC,CSTGLVWETQYF
TRBJ2-1,TRBD2,many,TRBV18,TGTGCCAGCTCACCAGGTCGGTGGGAGGGGAATGAGCAGTTCTTC,CASSPGRWEGNEQFF
TRBJ1-6,TRBD1,.,TRBV7-2,TGTGCCAGCTCAGAGCACCCCGGGACAGGACCTAATTCACCCCTCCACTTT,CASSEHPGTGPNSPLHF
TRBJ1-2,TRBD1,few,TRBV5-4,TGTGCCAGCAGCTTCCCGACAGGGGGCAACTATGGCTACACCTTC,CASSFPTGGNYGYTF
TRBJ1-2,.,many,TRBV27,TGTGCCAGCAGCCCGGGGGCGTCTAACTATGGCTACACCTTC,CASSPGASNYGYTF
TRBJ2-3,TRBD2,many,TRBV5-1,TGCGCCAGCAGCTCTAGCGGGGGGTTCACAGATACGCAGTATTTT,CASSSSGGFTDTQYF
TRBJ2-1,.,many,TRBV28,TGTGCCAGCAGTTCAAGAGAGAATGAGCAGTTCTTC,CASSSRENEQFF
TRBJ1-1,.,.,TRBV2,TGTGCCAGCAGTGAAGCCTTGACGGGGCAGAACACTGAAGCTTTCTTT,CASSEALTGQNTEAFF
TRBJ2-2,.,many,TRBV5-5,TGTGCCAGCAGCTTGAGGACCTCCGGGGAGCTGTTTTTT,CASSLRTSGELFF
TRBJ2-1,.,few,TRBV30,TGTGCCTGGAGTGTAGGGCTAGCGCCTAACAATGAGCAGTTCTTC,CAWSVGLAPNNEQFF
TRBJ2-1,.,.,TRBV27,TGTGCCAGCAGTTCTAAGTCTTTATCGGGCTACTCCTACAATGAGCAGTTCTTC,CASSSKSLSGYSYNEQFF
TRBJ2-7,TRBD2,.,TRBV27,TGTGCCAGCAGTTCTGGACTAGTTTCATCCTACGAGCAGTACTTC,CASSSGLVSSYEQYF
TRBJ2-3,TRBD2,many,TRBV7-2,TGTGCCAGCAGCCCCTGGACTAGCGGGAGGGCTAGCACAGATACGCAGTATTTT,CASSPWTSGRASTDTQYF
TRBJ1-2,.,.,TRBV27,TGTGCCAGCAGTCGGGGTGAAGGCTACACCTTC,CASSRGEGYTF
TRBJ2-3,TRBD2,.,TRBV4-2,TGTGCCAGCAGCCCATACTCCCCTAGCGGGAGGGTTGTAGATACGCAGTATTTT,CASSPYSPSGRVVDTQYF
TRBJ2-3,.,many,TRBV6-1,TGTGCCAGCAAACTAGGGGGCACAGATACGCAGTATTTT,CASKLGGTDTQYF
TRBJ1-5,.,many,TRBV3-1,TGTGCCAGCAGCCAAGGGACCCCAAGTCAGCCCCAGCATTTT,CASSQGTPSQPQHF
TRBJ2-5,TRBD1,many,TRBV20-1,TGCAGTGCTAGAGTCAGGGGGCTGCAAGAGACCCAGTACTTC,CSARVRGLQETQYF
TRBJ1-2,.,many,TRBV18,TGTGCCAGCTCACCCACGACCCAGGACGGAGGGAGAGGCTACACCTTC,CASSPTTQDGGRGYTF
TRBJ2-4,.,.,TRBV30,TGTGCCTGGAGTGTGGTAGCCAAAAACATTCAGTACTTC,CAWSVVAKNIQYF
TRBJ1-1,.,many,TRBV3-1,TGTGCCAGCAGCCAAGATGTTGCTCTGGGGGGAGCTTTCTTT,CASSQDVALGGAFF
TRBJ2-1,TRBD2,.,TRBV24-1,TGTGCCACCAGTGATACTAAGACAGGGTGGGGGGCGGGGGGGTTCAATGAGCAGTTCTTC,CATSDTKTGWGAGGFNEQFF
TRBJ2-1,TRBD2,many,TRBV18,TGTGCCAGCTCACCCTTGCGGGGGGACCCCAATGAGCAGTTCTTC,CASSPLRGDPNEQFF